The 21 T cell receptor beta chains given below trace back to one sample, sequenced in a study of blood T cells in healthy people across ages. A second roughly 6 to 12 cycle PCR used barcoded and J-beta primers. TCRdb reanalysed the 5' RACE reads using MiXCR and keeps one entry per CDR3 protein. Here the sample spans roughly 1.7 million distinct CDR3 sequences, roughly 32% being singletons. Sequences were obtained from blood. The receptors stem from a woman in her 30s in good health.

This sequence joins TRBV28 and TRBJ1-1, with 8 bases identical to TRBD1. J was trimmed by 10 bases and V by 2 bases; bases with no gene match: 9. The CDR3 sequence is 14 residues long. Germline V CDR1 and CDR2: MDHEN, SYDVKM. In DNA form, the CDR3 reads TGTGCCAGCAGTTTAGATACAGGGGGGTTTGGAGCTTTCTTT. Translating gives CASSLDTGGFGAFF. Together with reference TRBV28 and TRBJ1-1, the CDR3 gives the full variable domain: DVKVTQSSRYLVKRTGEKVFLECVQDMDHENMFWYRQDPGLGLRLIYFSYDVKMKEKGDIPEGYSVSREKKERFSLILESASTNQTSMYLCASSLDTGGFGAFFGQGTRLTVV.

The J gene is TRBJ1-5, the V gene TRBV13; D may be TRBD1 (6 bases). V lost 4 bases to trimming and J lost 1 base, with 14 bases between them. The CDR3 has 16 amino acids. Per the germline V gene, CDR1 is PRHDT and CDR2 is FYEKMQ (reference sequence). The DNA for the CDR3 is TGTGCCAGCAGCTCGGGGCAGGGGACGAGCAATCAGCCCCAGCATTTT. It specifies CASSSGQGTSNQPQHF.

The genes are TRBV5-1 and TRBJ2-1; TRBD2 aligns across 9 bases. There are 14 residues in the CDR3. The trim removed 4 bases at V and 10 bases at J, leaving 9 bases unmatched. Germline V lookup: CDR1 SGHRS, CDR2 YFSETQ. CDR3 protein: CASSQTTSGYEQFF. The CDR3 coding sequence is TGCGCCAGCAGCCAGACGACTAGCGGTTACGAGCAGTTCTTC.

The chain employs TRBV7-9 and TRBJ1-2; TRBD1 agrees at 7 bases. V was pared by 5 bases and J by 2 bases, with 8 bases of the junction left unmatched. Germline V gene sequence: CDR1 SEHNR, CDR2 FQNEAQ (reference sequence). CDR3 length equals 15 residues. CDR3 bases: TGTGCCAGCAGCACGACAGGGAATCCGAACTATGGCTACACCTTC. This gives the protein CASSTTGNPNYGYTF.

This clonotype showed up just a few times. This chain links TRBV20-1 with TRBJ1-1, with no clear D. Germline V CDR1 and CDR2: DFQATT, SNEGSKA (reference sequence). This CDR3 contains 14 residues. Trimming took off 1 base at V and 4 bases at J, with 13 bases between the two ends. In nucleotides, the CDR3 is TGCAGTGCTAGAGTCGGCAAGTGGGGCACTGAAGCTTTCTTT. Encoded protein: CSARVGKWGTEAFF.

This clonotype was seen ten or more times. The chain recombines TRBV20-1 with TRBJ2-3; 12 bases line up with TRBD2. This CDR3 has 19 residues. CDR1 and CDR2 from the germline V gene are DFQATT and SNEGSKA (reference sequence). The trim removed 0 bases at V and 1 base at J, leaving 11 bases unmatched. In DNA, the CDR3 is TGCAGTGCTAGAGATCTGAGTACTAGCGGGAGGCCACGCACAGATACGCAGTATTTT. Protein sequence: CSARDLSTSGRPRTDTQYF.

This clonotype came up many times. The rearrangement uses TRBV11-2 and TRBJ2-3; weak D call: TRBD1 (5 bases). The CDR3 length is 13 residues. Germline assignment: CDR1 SGHAT and CDR2 FQNNGV. Trimming cost V 4 bases and J 4 bases, with 9 bases left between them. In nucleotides, the CDR3 is TGTGCCAGCAGCTCAGGGCCCCCAGATACGCAGTATTTT. As protein: CASSSGPPDTQYF.

This clonotype was counted between two and nine times. The chain couples TRBV7-9 to TRBJ2-7; 7 bases agree with TRBD1. The V gene's germline CDR1 is SEHNR and CDR2 FQNEAQ (reference sequence). The CDR3 extends over 15 amino acids. The V gene end was trimmed by 1 base and the J gene end by 6 bases; junction bases not matched to a gene: 9. CDR3 sequence reads: CASSLGFEGAVEQYF. Here the CDR3 DNA reads TGTGCCAGCAGCTTAGGGTTTGAGGGGGCGGTCGAGCAGTACTTC.

V usage is TRBV20-1 and J usage is TRBJ2-5; D possibly corresponds to TRBD1 (6 bases). The tail of the sequence fits TRBJ2-7 better, so the J call may be wrong. The germline gives CDR1 DFQATT, CDR2 SNEGSKA (reference sequence). This CDR3 is 15 amino acids long. DNA of the CDR3: TGCAGTGCGCAGGTAGGGGGAAACCCAGCCTACGAGCAGTACTTC. Its translation is CSAQVGGNPAYEQYF.

This clonotype occurred a few times. In nucleotides, the CDR3 is TGTGCCAGCAGCCGAGAGGGGACTAGCGGGGGGGCCAAAGATACGCAGTATTTT. Translating it yields CASSREGTSGGAKDTQYF. The chain joins TRBV21-1 to TRBJ2-3; TRBD2, the D gene given by the table, was not confirmed from the DNA. TRBV21-1 has pseudogene status. The CDR3 totals 18 residues.

There are a few counts of this clonotype. The chain couples TRBV5-1 to TRBJ2-5, with TRBD2 identical over 9 bases. Trimming at V came to 0 bases and at J to 5 bases, leaving 5 bases not matched to a gene. CDR1 is SGHRS and CDR2 is YFSETQ in the germline V gene. There are 15 residues in the CDR3. CDR3 amino acids: CASSLASGVEETQYF. For the CDR3, the DNA is TGCGCCAGCAGCTTGGCTAGCGGGGTCGAGGAGACCCAGTACTTC.

A word on this clonotype: At one boundary the junction diverges from the germline segment, which might be a read error. CDR3 bases: TGTACCAGCAGCCAAGATGGTTCCGTCAGGGGCCAGACGCGGACCGAGCAGTACTTC. Protein sequence: CTSSQDGSVRGQTRTEQYF. The chain employs TRBV3-1 and TRBJ2-5, with D perhaps matching TRBD1 (6 bases). The DNA end favors TRBJ2-7, so the J call may be wrong. The germline CDR1 and CDR2 sequences are LGHDT and YNNKEL (reference sequence). The CDR3 is 19 residues long.

The rearrangement links TRBV5-6 to TRBJ1-5, with a weak D call TRBD1 (6 bases). The germline V gene has CDR1 SGHDT and CDR2 YYEEEE. The V end lost 4 bases, the J end lost 0 bases, and 8 bases lay between the germline ends. The CDR3 extends over 14 amino acids. This CDR3 reads CASSRGLSNQPQHF. In DNA, the CDR3 is TGTGCCAGCAGCCGGGGGCTTAGCAATCAGCCCCAGCATTTT. Looking up the rest from reference TRBV5-6 and TRBJ1-5 gives the full variable domain: DAGVTQSPTHLIKTRGQQVTLRCSPKSGHDTVSWYQQALGQGPQFIFQYYEEEERQRGNFPDRFSGHQFPNYSSELNVNALLLGDSALYLCASSRGLSNQPQHFGDGTRLSIL.

Notes on this clonotype: The junction departs from germline at one end; a sequencing error may be responsible. The chain uses TRBV5-1 and TRBJ2-1; 8 nucleotides line up with TRBD2. The germline CDR1 and CDR2 sequences are SGHRS and YFSETQ. There are 16 residues in the CDR3. CDR3 in DNA: TGCGCCAGCGGCTTGGGCCCCCGCGGGGGGCACAATGAGCAGTTCTTC. It codes for CASGLGPRGGHNEQFF.

This chain joins TRBV29-1 and TRBJ1-5, with 10 nucleotides matching TRBD1. Per germline, CDR1 SQVTM and CDR2 ANQGSEA. V lost 6 bases and J lost 2; bases outside the gene matches: 7. The CDR3 has 15 amino acids. CDR3 bases: TGCAGCGTCCGGGACAGGGGTTTAGGCAATCAGCCCCAGCATTTT. This encodes CSVRDRGLGNQPQHF.

CDR3 DNA sequence: TGTGCCACCAGCAGCGGCGGCACAACTTGCAATGAGCAGTTCTTC. Translating gives CATSSGGTTCNEQFF. This rearrangement joins TRBV15 to TRBJ2-1; no clear D. The CDR3 loop spans 15 amino acids. Trimming pared 3 bases from V and 6 bases from J, leaving 15 bases between. Germline V gene data show CDR1 as LNHNV and CDR2 as YYDKDF (reference sequence).

The sample holds a few counts of this clonotype. One end of the junction fails to match germline, which may point to a read error. This chain uses TRBV27 with TRBJ1-5; tentative D call: TRBD1 (6 bases). CDR1 is MNHEY, CDR2 SMNVEV, per germline (reference sequence). The CDR3 contains 15 residues. CDR3 amino acids: CASSIQGRGNRPQHF. For the CDR3, the DNA is TGTGCCAGCAGTATACAGGGTAGGGGCAATCGGCCCCAGCATTTT.

The table lists this clonotype with many counts. This chain links TRBV4-1 with TRBJ2-1, with TRBD2 as a possible D gene (5 bases). The CDR3 is 15 residues long. From germline, CDR1 is MGHRA and CDR2 YSYEKL. With 0 bases removed from V and 2 bases from J, the gap between germline ends came to 8 bases. The CDR3 DNA reads as TGCGCCAGCAGCCAAGATCGGGGTACCTACAATGAGCAGTTCTTC. This encodes CASSQDRGTYNEQFF.

This clonotype was counted a few times. The CDR3 DNA sequence: TGCAGTGCTAGAGTGATAGCGGGGCTTCAAGAGACCCAGTACTTC. Translation: CSARVIAGLQETQYF. This chain uses TRBV20-1 with TRBJ2-5, with 8 bases matching TRBD2. This CDR3 has 15 amino acids. The V gene's germline CDR1 is DFQATT and CDR2 SNEGSKA (reference sequence). V shed 1 base, J shed 2 bases, and the junction held 6 bases outside the gene matches.

The V gene is TRBV6-5, the J gene TRBJ2-1; D is unresolved. This CDR3 contains 12 residues. The germline V and J ends were trimmed by 2 bases and 8 bases, with 7 bases remaining between them. The V gene's germline CDR1 is MNHEY and CDR2 SVGAGI. The CDR3 protein is CASSYSPDEQFF. DNA for the CDR3: TGTGCCAGCAGTTACAGCCCCGATGAGCAGTTCTTC.

The gene calls are TRBV18 and TRBJ2-1, with 10 positions matching TRBD2. CDR1 is KGHSH and CDR2 is LQKENI in the germline V gene. V shed 4 bases and J 2 bases; nucleotides not matched to a gene: 5. The CDR3 is 16 residues long. CDR3 coding DNA: TGTGCCAGCTCACAGATAGCGGGAGGTCCCTACAATGAGCAGTTCTTC. Translated, it gives CASSQIAGGPYNEQFF. The entire variable domain, with the rest obtained from reference TRBV18 and TRBJ2-1, is as follows: NAGVMQNPRHLVRRRGQEARLRCSPMKGHSHVYWYRQLPEEGLKFMVYLQKENIIDESGMPKERFSAEFPKEGPSILRIQQVVRGDSAAYFCASSQIAGGPYNEQFFGPGTRLTVL.